This T cell receptor (beta chain) came from a study of OX40 agonist ivuxolimab in advanced cancers. Points on this clone: Its antigen is not identified.

Blood samples were obtained at baseline, cycle 4 day 1, and cycle 7 day 1. V was cut by 4 bases and J by 0 bases, with 10 bases left in between. The CDR3 loop spans 14 amino acids. Germline-derived CDR1 and CDR2 are SEHNR and FQNEAQ (reference sequence). Study-level results: Some of the lowest clonal expansion was seen in partial responders at 0.1-3.0 mg/kg. On average, CD8+ T cells showed a greater number of expanded clones than CD4+.

The data were produced by immunoSEQ multiplex PCR, yet TCRdb's version contains in-frame clones alone and is incomplete. The repertoire consists of 48,000 or so clones, with 70% to 90% occurring once and the leading ten covering 1.5% to 2%. The TCR originated in an adult with an advanced solid tumor such as melanoma, head and neck, liver or kidney cancer. The V gene is TRBV7-9, the J gene TRBJ2-7, with D unclear. Sequenced here: CD4+ or CD8+ T cells sorted from blood, sampled in a trial of the OX40 agonist ivuxolimab. The chain's CDR3 is CASSSPWGSYEQYF. CDR3 sequence (DNA): TGTGCCAGCAGCTCCCCCTGGGGCTCCTACGAGCAGTACTTC.